This T cell receptor beta chain was sequenced during a study of T cell repertoires in cytomegalovirus infection. As for the study in general: Recently described HLA-C-restricted plus well-studied HLA-B-restricted CMV epitopes were used. TCR beta signatures that were public indicated CMV infection and matching HLA type. Points from the study as a whole: Predominance within the ex vivo response was attributable to HLA-C-restricted CMV-specific TCR beta clonotypes.

Each CDR3 protein gets one entry after TCRdb re-called the reads with MiXCR. The table has about 700,000 distinct CDR3 sequences, about 30% seen once. This clonotype was detected a few times. Its antigen is unidentified. The CDR3 consists of 14 residues. V was pared by 2 bases and J by 8 bases, with 10 bases between. Per germline, CDR1 SGHVS and CDR2 FNYEAQ. The sequence was collected from a human donor in good health (CMV status not recorded). Some clones in this sample may be carry-over from other donors' samples. The gene calls are TRBV7-6 and TRBJ2-6, with no clear D. The specimen was cultured PBMCs, collected from culture after CMV antigen stimulation. The CDR3 region has the DNA TGTGCCAGCAGCTTATTAAAGGAGCCCAACGTCCTGACTTTC. It yields the protein CASSLLKEPNVLTF.